This paragraph reports one T cell receptor beta chain. No cognate antigen has been identified for it. No qualities accompany the bases; no much larger clone lies one base away. The germline V gene (reference sequence) yields LNHDA for CDR1 and SQIVND for CDR2. Trimming takes 0 bases from V and 0 bases from J, and the germline ends sit 11 bases apart. The CDR3, from cysteine to phenylalanine, totals 16 residues. This entry keeps only the CDR3 DNA: 48 bases, framed from base 1. The data derive from a study of T cells in Graves' hyperthyroidism and ophthalmopathy (dated by TCRdb to between 2018 and 2021). About the full investigation: Peripheral blood was sampled at the time of initial diagnosis, prior to any treatment. Whether ophthalmopathy could be predicted prospectively was tested in an independent validation cohort made up of under 20 hyperthyroidism patients plus 17 patients who later progressed to ophthalmopathy. To identify distinguishing TCR V-J signatures, a discovery cohort of around 98 patients was used, comprising 43 with Graves' ophthalmopathy and 57 with stable Graves' hyperthyroidism. Once sampling was done, hyperthyroidism patients were given methimazole at a starting dose of 30 mg daily, whereas ophthalmopathy patients were given high-dose intravenous methylprednisolone. According to the paper, TCR Vbeta CDR3 sequencing was carried out on 135 peripheral blood samples, which came from around 43 ophthalmopathy, fewer than 80 hyperthyroidism and roughly 17 progressor patients. In about 6 Graves' hyperthyroidism patients, the study also compared T-cell repertoires from thyroid tissue with T-cell repertoires from blood. For training and testing, the approximately 97 patients in the discovery cohort were randomly divided in a 7:3 ratio. What the work shows at the level of the full study, not this receptor alone: In validation, progression to ophthalmopathy was predicted by the model with 70.59% sensitivity and 72.22% specificity, a median of about 6.8 months before onset. A model built on a 13 V-J signature distinguished ophthalmopathy from stable hyperthyroidism, reaching roughly 88% sensitivity and approximately 83% specificity in cross-validation and 80%/75% in testing. Blood samples also contained most of the expanded thyroid clonotypes (frequency above 0.001), which suggests that blood repertoires may reflect thyroid immune responses. Sample size was not statistically predetermined, and blinding of investigators to group allocation was not performed.

Stable Graves' hyperthyroidism was defined as the absence of progression to ophthalmopathy over 18 months of follow-up. Hyperthyroidism patients were newly diagnosed, with disease duration under 2 months, and aged 18 to 65 years. Exclusion was applied to patients with uncontrolled infections, other autoimmune diseases, pregnancy or lactation. Diagnoses were established on the basis of clinical symptoms, serum thyroxine and TRAb, thyroid ultrasound, and orbital computed tomography. PBMCs were isolated from roughly 10 ml of fresh peripheral blood by Ficoll-Paque density gradient centrifugation. Total RNA was extracted with Trizol reagent, and quality was checked on an Agilent 2100 Bioanalyzer. The TCR beta CDR3 regions were amplified from RNA transcripts. A first-round RT-PCR of the TCR CDR3 used the HTBI primer set with the Qiagen OneStep RT-PCR kit. The libraries were constructed in a second round of multiplex PCR and then size-selected and purified. Libraries were sequenced paired-end with 100 bp reads on an Illumina HiSeq2000. The paper's data handling went like this. Raw data were processed with SOAPnuke, discarding reads with adapters, uncalled bases, mean Phred below 15, or no exact constant-primer or identifier match. COPE v1.2.5 was used to merge the high-quality paired reads, and each unique nucleotide sequence was defined as a clonotype. MiTCR v1.1 was used to align clonotypes to the IMGT TRBV, TRBD and TRBJ reference segments. The analysis was restricted to V-J combinations with a frequency above 0.0001, which together covered around 99% of the repertoires. A TCS score was defined as the ratio between F50 (clonal expansion) and ExV (chaos), using BLOSUM62-based TCRdist between CDR3 peptides within each V-J. Welch's t-statistics and random forest reduced 514 V-J features to some 14, which were used in a naive Bayes classifier (R e1071). The similarity between thyroid and blood repertoires was quantified using the Morisita-Horn index. TCRdb ran its own pipeline on the public reads, namely fastp trimming at Q25 and MiXCR clone calling, and kept in-frame beta chains. When rows share a CDR3 protein, they turn into one entry using the most common DNA and genes. For this entry, the V and J calls and clone size follow TCRdb and not the study's own pipeline. A total of just under 750,000 distinct CDR3 sequences appear in this sample, around 40% of them only once. Less than 40% of the sample goes to the ten largest clones.

The sequencing sample was made of blood. This TCR came from a woman in her thirties or forties with Graves' hyperthyroidism. The rearranged chain carries TRBV19 and TRBJ1-2; the D segment could be TRBD1, given 5 matching bases. The sequence in DNA is TGTGCCAGTAGTATAGAAGGGGTTACTACTAACTATGGCTACACCTTC. Its translation reads: CASSIEGVTTNYGYTF.